This record covers a single T cell receptor beta chain. Its antigen remains unidentified. TCRdb processed the 5' RACE reads anew with MiXCR; each CDR3 protein has one entry. Here the sample spans 55,000 to 75,000 distinct CDR3 sequences, around a quarter being singletons. The data originate from a study of T-cell memory formation after mild COVID-19. Study results and caveats: Researchers found some responding clones in pre-infection memory, a sign that cross-reactive memory joined. Mainly in CM and EM were contracting CD4+ clones; CD8+ were in EMRA. While clones contracting from day 15 to 85 were balanced between CD4 and CD8, later expanders leaned CD4+.

This CDR3 comprises 14 residues. The V gene lost 5 bases and the J gene lost 1 base, with 15 bases spanning the gap. Germline CDR1 reads SQVTM; CDR2 reads ANQGSEA. The V call is TRBV29-1, the J call TRBJ2-7; D is undetermined. The sample comprised PBMCs or a T cell subset sorted from them (not recorded which). This sequence originates from a man between 18 and 35 years old who had mild COVID-19 (a few samples of this study predate the infection). Cell type and time point are not known. The chain's CDR3 is CSVRGDTTSYEQYF. In DNA, the CDR3 is TGCAGCGTTCGCGGTGATACCACATCCTACGAGCAGTACTTC.